The 21 T cell receptor beta chains below were found in one sample sequenced in a study of monozygotic twins with inflammatory bowel disease. TCRdb re-called the 5' RACE reads; every CDR3 protein appears as one record, without DNA. Across around 230,000 distinct CDR3 sequences, the top ten clones capture around 1.5% of the sample. The specimen was blood. The receptor source for this set is a human donor with ulcerative colitis or Crohn's disease, or a healthy co-twin of an affected twin (not recorded which).

The chain combines TRBV6-1 with TRBJ2-2; TCRdb selects TRBD1, and the lack of DNA leaves this call unchecked. The CDR3 contains 15 residues. Germline V lookup: CDR1 MNHNS, CDR2 SASEGT. CDR3 loop: CASSEGTGETGELFF.

This chain connects TRBV5-1 to TRBJ1-1. This CDR3 is 14 amino acids long. Looked up from germline, CDR1 is SGHRS and CDR2 is YFSETQ. CDR3 amino acids: CASSLFVGNTEAFF.

The chain combines TRBV7-2 with TRBJ2-3; TCRdb outputs TRBD1, but without DNA this stays unchecked. The CDR3 length is 15 residues. CDR1 is SGHTA, CDR2 FQGNSA, per germline. The CDR3: CASSLVRGGAKTQYF.

V is TRBV19 and J is TRBJ1-1; TCRdb selects TRBD1, and the lack of DNA leaves this call unchecked. The length of the CDR3 is 15 residues. Germline V gene sequence: CDR1 LNHDA, CDR2 SQIVND (reference sequence). CDR3 amino acids: CASRPWDRRDTEAFF.

The chain joins TRBV7-9 to TRBJ2-1. In germline, CDR1 is SEHNR, CDR2 FQNEAQ (reference sequence). The CDR3 spans 12 residues. The CDR3 loop is CASSLADGEQFF.

CDR3 protein: CSASDSGTGKVYEQYF. This chain uses TRBV20-1 with TRBJ2-7; TCRdb returns TRBD1, unconfirmable since there is no DNA. The CDR3 is 16 residues long. Germline CDR1 is DFQATT and CDR2 is SNEGSKA (reference sequence).

The genes are TRBV27 and TRBJ1-3. The germline V gene encodes CDR1 MNHEY and CDR2 SMNVEV (reference sequence). CDR3 length: 13 amino acids. The CDR3 loop is CASSLQRGNTIYF.

The chain combines TRBV20-1 with TRBJ1-6; TCRdb indicates TRBD1, and absent DNA this call remains unverified. The germline V gene encodes CDR1 DFQATT and CDR2 SNEGSKA (reference sequence). The CDR3 runs 13 residues. The CDR3 sequence: CSAGTGFNSPLHF.

V gene TRBV12-3 or TRBV12-4 combines with J gene TRBJ1-2; TCRdb reports TRBD1, a call that lacks DNA to check it against. The length of the CDR3 is 14 residues. The CDR3 loop reads CASRTTGRDYGYTF.

The chain couples TRBV27 to TRBJ2-2; checking the TCRdb D call of TRBD1 is not possible without DNA. CDR1 is MNHEY, CDR2 SMNVEV, per germline (reference sequence). There are 15 residues in the CDR3. The CDR3 sequence is CASNKGGQNTGELFF.

V is TRBV9 and J is TRBJ2-1. The germline V gene has CDR1 SGDLS and CDR2 YYNGEE. This CDR3 has 13 amino acids. The CDR3 sequence is CASSVGQGNEQFF.

The genes are TRBV5-5 and TRBJ2-7. This CDR3 spans 15 amino acids. From germline, CDR1 is SGHKS and CDR2 YYEKEE (reference sequence). CDR3 protein: CASSLAYPAGYEQYF.

The J gene is TRBJ2-6, the V gene TRBV19; lacking DNA, the TRBD1 call made by TCRdb goes unchecked. Germline CDR1 and CDR2: LNHDA and SQIVND (reference sequence). This CDR3 is 16 amino acids long. CDR3 sequence: CATRPGGGTGANVLTF.

This rearrangement joins TRBV5-1 to TRBJ1-1; the TRBD1 assignment by TCRdb is unverifiable without DNA. CDR1 and CDR2 (germline): SGHRS, YFSETQ. This CDR3 comprises 15 residues. CDR3 in amino acids: CASSLFPGTNTEAFF.

CDR3 sequence reads: CASTPRDEAFF. The gene calls are TRBV7-9 and TRBJ1-1; TCRdb's D call of TRBD1 is untestable without DNA. CDR1 and CDR2 from the germline V gene are SEHNR and FQNEAQ (reference sequence). The CDR3 has 11 amino acids.

The V call is TRBV7-6, the J call TRBJ2-2; checking the TCRdb D call of TRBD1 is not possible without DNA. Germline CDR1 SGHVS, CDR2 FNYEAQ. The CDR3 length is 17 residues. CDR3 protein: CASSTQDRRGWTGELFF.

The chain links TRBV28 to TRBJ1-2; TCRdb indicates TRBD1, and absent DNA this call remains unverified. The CDR3 sequence is 17 residues long. Germline loops: CDR1 MDHEN, CDR2 SYDVKM. The CDR3: CASSSLPLNTGGNGYTF.

The V and J genes are TRBV7-6 and TRBJ1-1; TCRdb's D call, TRBD1, is unchecked because there is no DNA. There are 15 residues in the CDR3. CDR1 is SGHVS, CDR2 FNYEAQ, per germline. The chain's CDR3 is CASRGGLLEDTEAFF.

V and J are TRBV19 and TRBJ1-2; TCRdb calls TRBD1, which cannot be checked without DNA. The CDR3 totals 14 residues. Looked up from germline, CDR1 is LNHDA and CDR2 is SQIVND (reference sequence). CDR3 loop: CATTRDRSSRGYTF.

The chain couples TRBV7-9 to TRBJ1-1; TCRdb returns TRBD1, unconfirmable since there is no DNA. The CDR3 length is 14 residues. CDR1 and CDR2 (germline): SEHNR, FQNEAQ (reference sequence). CDR3 amino acids: CASSRQESNTEAFF.

The chain is built from TRBV5-5 and TRBJ1-4. This CDR3 spans 13 amino acids. The germline V gene encodes CDR1 SGHKS and CDR2 YYEKEE (reference sequence). The CDR3 here is CASSGDDNEKLFF.